A selection of T cell receptor beta chains follows, all from one sample in a study of T cell changes during pregnancy in multiple sclerosis. Sequencing was performed with immunoSEQ multiplex PCR; in TCRdb, only in-frame clones are kept and a portion is missing. Seen here are fewer than 85,000 clones, about 92% observed once, and the top ten hold 2.6%. The input for sequencing was peripheral blood, taken after pregnancy. The source is a female donor in good health, enrolled as a control in a pregnancy study. CDR3s include the opening cysteine and the closing phenylalanine or tryptophan. The D gene is left open where the match is weak. For some rows the clone size is stated as once, few or many, or as a class when expanded; others skip it.

D	size	V	J	CDR3	DNA
TRBD2	once	TRBV10-3	TRBJ2-1	CAILGETSGGAEQFF	TGTGCCATCTTAGGGGAGACTAGCGGGGGGGCTGAGCAGTTCTTC
-	-	TRBV15	TRBJ1-1	CATSRVRTEGSWANTEAFF	TGTGCCACCAGCAGAGTTAGGACAGAAGGTAGTTGGGCCAACACTGAAGCTTTCTTT
TRBD2	-	TRBV19	TRBJ2-3	CASSFTSGRTDTQYF	TGTGCCAGTAGCTTTACTAGCGGCCGCACAGATACGCAGTATTTT
TRBD1	-	TRBV7-2	TRBJ1-1	CASSTTGGVTEAFF	TGTGCCAGCAGTACGACAGGGGGGGTCACTGAAGCTTTCTTT
-	-	TRBV28	TRBJ1-2	CASSPISLAEWGNYGYTF	TGTGCCAGCAGTCCCATATCGCTAGCGGAATGGGGCAACTATGGCTACACCTTC
-	-	TRBV30	TRBJ1-6	CAWSSAGDPPLHF	TGTGCCTGGAGTAGCGCAGGGGATCCACCCCTCCACTTT
TRBD1	-	TRBV4-3	TRBJ1-2	CASSQEVTGNYGYTF	TGCGCCAGCAGCCAAGAGGTGACAGGGAACTATGGCTACACCTTC
TRBD2	-	TRBV28	TRBJ2-1	CASGLAGANEQFF	TGTGCCAGCGGACTAGCGGGAGCCAATGAGCAGTTCTTC
TRBD1	once	TRBV7-3	TRBJ2-6	CASSRTGGTGANVLTF	TGTGCCAGCAGCCGCACAGGGGGCACTGGGGCCAACGTCCTGACTTTC
-	-	TRBV9	TRBJ1-2	CASSVGGGYGYTF	TGTGCCAGCAGCGTAGGGGGGGGCTATGGCTACACCTTC
-	-	TRBV7-2	TRBJ1-1	CASSSTPLGNTEAFF	TGTGCCAGCAGCTCCACTCCCCTTGGGAACACTGAAGCTTTCTTT
TRBD2	-	TRBV30	TRBJ2-7	CAWRSQASGGPYEQYF	TGTGCCTGGAGAAGCCAAGCTAGCGGGGGGCCCTACGAGCAGTACTTC
-	-	TRBV6-5	TRBJ2-5	CASSQGFAGETQYF	TGTGCCAGCAGTCAGGGGTTCGCGGGTGAGACCCAGTACTTC
TRBD2	-	TRBV7-3	TRBJ2-3	CASSRGTSRPSTDTQYF	TGTGCCAGCAGCAGAGGGACTAGCCGCCCTAGCACAGATACGCAGTATTTT
TRBD1	-	TRBV15	TRBJ2-7	CATSRGTGGEQYF	TGTGCCACCAGCAGAGGGACAGGCGGGGAGCAGTACTTC
-	-	TRBV28	TRBJ1-1	CAVHIARGTEAFF	TGTGCGGTGCACATCGCACGGGGCACTGAAGCTTTCTTT
TRBD1	-	TRBV14	TRBJ1-2	CASSPLTGTSGYTF	TGTGCCAGCAGCCCGCTGACAGGGACTAGTGGCTACACCTTC
TRBD1	-	TRBV19	TRBJ1-5	CASIGGGISNQPQHF	TGTGCCAGTATCGGAGGGGGCATAAGCAATCAGCCCCAGCATTTT
TRBD2	-	TRBV10-3	TRBJ2-1	CAIRDLAGNNEQFF	TGTGCCATCAGGGATCTAGCGGGAAACAATGAGCAGTTCTTC
-	-	TRBV15	TRBJ1-1	CATSRDSGSTEAFF	TGTGCCACCAGCAGAGATTCTGGTAGCACTGAAGCTTTCTTT
-	-	TRBV19	TRBJ2-2	CASSIPAGELFF	TGTGCCAGTAGTATCCCGGCCGGGGAGCTGTTTTTT
-	-	TRBV7-8	TRBJ1-3	CASSPHGFSGNTIYF	TGTGCCAGCAGCCCCCACGGGTTTTCTGGAAACACCATATATTTT
-	-	TRBV4-1	TRBJ1-5	CASSQASPGWPQHF	TGCGCCAGCAGCCAAGCTTCTCCGGGGTGGCCCCAGCATTTT
-	-	TRBV28	TRBJ1-5	CASSWPGLVDQPQHF	TGTGCCAGCAGTTGGCCCGGACTCGTGGATCAGCCCCAGCATTTT
TRBD1	-	TRBV28	TRBJ2-7	CASSLIDRGTYEQYF	TGTGCCAGCAGTTTAATAGACAGGGGGACCTACGAGCAGTACTTC
-	-	TRBV7-2	TRBJ1-1	CASSFGGENTEAFF	TGTGCCAGCAGCTTCGGGGGAGAGAACACTGAAGCTTTCTTT
TRBD2	-	TRBV28	TRBJ2-3	CASSLWTTGTSGLTDTQYF	TGTGCCAGCAGTTTATGGACCACCGGGACTAGCGGGCTCACAGATACGCAGTATTTT
TRBD2	-	TRBV5-1	TRBJ2-7	CASSGGGRAYEQYF	TGCGCCAGCAGCGGAGGCGGGAGGGCCTACGAGCAGTACTTC
-	-	TRBV6-5	TRBJ1-4	CASRPTGTNEKLFF	TGTGCCAGCAGGCCAACAGGGACTAATGAAAAACTGTTTTTT
-	once	TRBV5-4	TRBJ1-2	CASSYDRSYGYTF	TGTGCCAGCAGTTATGACAGGTCATATGGCTACACCTTC
TRBD2	-	TRBV6-1	TRBJ2-7	CASRKGLAEEYEQYF	TGTGCCAGCAGGAAAGGACTAGCGGAGGAATACGAGCAGTACTTC
-	-	TRBV28	TRBJ2-7	CASSSQVYEQYF	TGTGCCAGCAGCTCCCAGGTTTACGAGCAGTACTTC
-	-	TRBV9	TRBJ2-1	CASSVDGRTGREQFF	TGTGCCAGCAGCGTAGACGGCCGAACAGGGAGAGAGCAGTTCTTC
TRBD2	-	TRBV4-3	TRBJ2-7	CASSQDYPERTSGYEQYF	TGCGCCAGCAGCCAAGACTACCCTGAGAGGACTAGCGGCTACGAGCAGTACTTC
TRBD2	-	TRBV28	TRBJ2-7	CASSSTPLRTSGYEQYF	TGTGCCAGCAGTTCAACCCCCTTGAGGACTAGCGGCTACGAGCAGTACTTC
TRBD2	once	TRBV27	TRBJ2-1	CASSLPGTSGQFF	TGTGCCAGCAGTTTACCCGGGACTAGCGGGCAGTTCTTC
TRBD1	-	TRBV14	TRBJ2-3	CASSQGRDSGRDTQYF	TGTGCCAGCAGCCAAGGTCGGGACAGTGGGCGAGATACGCAGTATTTT
TRBD1	-	TRBV6-6	TRBJ1-1	CASYGTGEGNTEAFF	TGTGCCAGCTATGGGACAGGGGAGGGGAACACTGAAGCTTTCTTT
TRBD2	-	TRBV6-6	TRBJ2-1	CASSSRLAAVYNEQFF	TGTGCCAGCAGTTCCCGACTAGCGGCAGTCTACAATGAGCAGTTCTTC
-	-	TRBV27	TRBJ2-5	CASSSRDQETQYF	TGTGCCAGCAGTTCCCGGGACCAAGAGACCCAGTACTTC
TRBD2	-	TRBV5-4	TRBJ2-6	CASTGGGRLSGANVLTF	TGTGCCAGCACCGGCGGGGGGCGCCTTTCTGGGGCCAACGTCCTGACTTTC
-	-	TRBV2	TRBJ2-7	CASSEGGGWSGYQYF	TGTGCCAGCAGTGAAGGTGGGGGGTGGAGCGGGTACCAGTACTTC
-	-	TRBV5-1	TRBJ2-7	CASSFSVAPGLKGEQYF	TGCGCCAGCAGCTTTTCGGTCGCTCCAGGGCTCAAGGGCGAGCAGTACTTC
TRBD2	-	TRBV2	TRBJ2-1	CARVGQGGLAGGRNEQFF	TGTGCCAGAGTAGGGCAGGGGGGACTAGCGGGAGGGAGGAATGAGCAGTTCTTC
TRBD2	-	TRBV2	TRBJ2-5	CASSARRGSGETQYF	TGTGCCAGCAGTGCAAGGCGCGGGAGTGGAGAGACCCAGTACTTC
TRBD1	-	TRBV27	TRBJ1-2	CASRDVRGQGYGYTF	TGTGCCAGCAGGGACGTCAGGGGACAGGGCTATGGCTACACCTTC
-	-	TRBV30	TRBJ2-7	CAWSFQDSYEQYF	TGTGCCTGGAGTTTCCAGGATTCCTACGAGCAGTACTTC
TRBD1	-	TRBV18	TRBJ1-1	CASSPGQGFTEAFF	TGTGCCAGCTCACCGGGACAGGGATTCACTGAAGCTTTCTTT